The 20 T cell receptor beta chains listed next were all sequenced from one sample in a study of identical twins. Each CDR3 protein gets one entry after TCRdb re-called the 5' RACE reads with MiXCR. The profile shows 700,000 to 950,000 distinct CDR3 sequences, 9% to 15% of them singletons. This sample also appeared in a second study, on yellow fever vaccine responses in identical twins.

Sample: PBMCs. The receptors here all came from a woman under 30 in good health.

The chain couples TRBV10-3 to TRBJ2-7, with 10 bases matching TRBD1. In germline, CDR1 is ENHRY, CDR2 SYGVKD. J was trimmed by 5 bases and V by 9 bases; bases with no gene match: 7. The CDR3 sequence is 13 residues long. The CDR3 coding sequence is TGTGCCATAGAGGACAGGGGGATCCACGAGCAGTACTTC. Residues: CAIEDRGIHEQYF.

This clonotype occurred a few times. DNA of the CDR3: TGTGCCAGCAGTGACCCCGACAGAAGGAAGACCCAGTACTTC. Translation gives CASSDPDRRKTQYF. The genes are TRBV25-1 and TRBJ2-5; a possible D gene is TRBD1 (5 bases). Germline-derived CDR1 and CDR2 are MGHDK and SYGVNS. V was cut by 3 bases and J by 6 bases, with 14 bases left in between. The CDR3 consists of 14 residues. Complete variable domain (other parts from reference TRBV25-1 and TRBJ2-5): EADIYQTPRYLVIGTGKKITLECSQTMGHDKMYWYQQDPGMELHLIHYSYGVNSTEKGDLSSESTVSRIRTEHFPLTLESARPSHTSQYLCASSDPDRRKTQYFGPGTRLLVL.

This chain joins TRBV29-1 and TRBJ2-1; D call uncertain. The length of the CDR3 is 12 residues. V was pared by 0 bases and J by 9 bases, with 9 bases between. Germline CDR1 and CDR2: SQVTM and ANQGSEA. The CDR3 region is CSVEESVREQFF. The CDR3 nucleotides are TGCAGCGTTGAAGAAAGCGTACGTGAGCAGTTCTTC.

This clonotype was detected many times. This chain uses TRBV6-8 with TRBJ1-2; D is undetermined. This CDR3 region has 14 residues. V lost 8 bases to trimming and J lost 0 bases, with 13 bases between them. Germline lookup yields CDR1 MNHGY and CDR2 SAAAGT. CDR3 sequence (DNA): TGTGCCAGCCCAAGAGGACCCACTAACTATGGCTACACCTTC. This translates into CASPRGPTNYGYTF.

This clonotype has more than one count but fewer than ten. CDR3 nucleotide sequence: TGTGCCAGCAGCCAAGTTAGCAGGGCCACCTACAATGAGCAGTTCTTC. Amino acid sequence: CASSQVSRATYNEQFF. The chain employs TRBV14 and TRBJ2-1, with D maybe TRBD1 (5 bases). The CDR3 is 16 residues long. Trimming removed 1 base from V and 2 bases from J, with 12 bases in between. CDR1 is SGHDN, CDR2 FVKESK, per germline. Based on the CDR3 plus reference TRBV14 and TRBJ2-1, the full variable domain is EAGVTQFPSHSVIEKGQTVTLRCDPISGHDNLYWYRRVMGKEIKFLLHFVKESKQDESGMPNNRFLAERTGGTYSTLKVQPAELEDSGVYFCASSQVSRATYNEQFFGPGTRLTVL.

The rearrangement joins TRBV29-1 to TRBJ1-1; D remains ambiguous. The V end was cut by 4 bases, the J end by 2 bases, with 8 bases between. Germline V gene lookup returns CDR1 SQVTM and CDR2 ANQGSEA. The CDR3 totals 12 residues. CDR3 sequence: CSVGSLNTEAFF. The CDR3 bases are TGCAGCGTTGGGAGCTTAAACACTGAAGCTTTCTTT.

This clonotype showed up just once. Here the CDR3 reads CASSTGDRHTDTQYF. The CDR3 DNA sequence: TGTGCCAGCAGTACTGGGGACAGGCACACAGATACGCAGTATTTT. The chain links TRBV6-5 to TRBJ2-3, with TRBD1 matching over 8 bases. Germline CDR1 MNHEY, CDR2 SVGAGI. V lost 5 bases, J lost 2 bases, and 6 bases stayed unmatched. This CDR3 has 15 amino acids.

This chain connects TRBV5-6 to TRBJ2-7; 10 nucleotides match TRBD1. V lost 6 bases and J lost 6; bases outside the gene matches: 6. This CDR3 contains 13 residues. Germline V gene lookup returns CDR1 SGHDT and CDR2 YYEEEE. This CDR3 is CASTVGQGPEQYF. The CDR3 nucleotides read TGTGCCAGCACCGTGGGACAGGGGCCCGAGCAGTACTTC.

The CDR3: CASAQGVDGYTF. As DNA, the CDR3 is TGTGCCAGCGCACAGGGAGTTGATGGCTACACCTTC. The chain uses TRBV28 and TRBJ1-2, with a weak D call TRBD1 (6 bases). The V end lost 8 bases, the J end lost 6 bases, and 13 bases lay between the germline ends. The V gene's germline CDR1 is MDHEN and CDR2 SYDVKM. The CDR3 is made up of 12 amino acids.

J is TRBJ1-5 and V is TRBV28, with D unclear. The V end was cut by 2 bases, the J end by 5 bases, with 7 bases between. CDR3 length: 13 residues. Germline CDR1 is MDHEN and CDR2 is SYDVKM. This CDR3 is CASSLGLYQPQHF. CDR3 in DNA: TGTGCCAGCAGTTTAGGATTGTATCAGCCCCAGCATTTT.

The V gene is TRBV12-3 or TRBV12-4, the J gene TRBJ1-1; TRBD1 matches at 9 bases. V shed 3 bases, J shed 1 base, and the junction held 6 bases outside the gene matches. The CDR3 length is 16 residues. The CDR3, as DNA: TGTGCCAGCAGTTTTGTGGGACAGGGACCGAACACTGAAGCTTTCTTT. Amino acids: CASSFVGQGPNTEAFF.

V gene TRBV6-5 combines with J gene TRBJ1-1; weak D call: TRBD1 (6 bases). The CDR3 length is 16 residues. The V end was cut by 2 bases, the J end by 0 bases, with 13 bases between. Per the germline V gene, CDR1 is MNHEY and CDR2 is SVGAGI. In DNA, the CDR3 is TGTGCCAGCAGTTACGCTACAGGGCGATTGAACACTGAAGCTTTCTTT. Protein sequence: CASSYATGRLNTEAFF.

This clonotype was observed at least ten times. The chain links TRBV12-3 or TRBV12-4 to TRBJ2-3; D is possibly TRBD1 or TRBD2 (5 bases each). This CDR3 region has 14 residues. V dropped 10 bases and J dropped 0 bases, with 14 bases sitting between them. The CDR3 protein is CATTHGASTDTQYF. The CDR3 nucleotides read TGTGCCACCACCCACGGGGCGAGCACAGATACGCAGTATTTT.

The CDR3 nucleotides read TGTGCCAGCAGCTCGGCCGACAATGAGCAGTTCTTC. Translating it yields CASSSADNEQFF. The V gene is TRBV11-2, the J gene TRBJ2-1; D unresolved. Germline CDR1 is SGHAT and CDR2 is FQNNGV. The germline V and J ends were trimmed by 4 bases and 5 bases, with 6 bases remaining between them. The CDR3 spans 12 residues.

This clonotype turned up a few times. The chain combines TRBV7-9 with TRBJ2-7; maybe TRBD2 (5 bases). With 1 base removed from V and 5 bases from J, the gap between germline ends came to 9 bases. The CDR3 is made up of 13 amino acids. CDR1 and CDR2 (germline): SEHNR, FQNEAQ (reference sequence). DNA of the CDR3: TGTGCCAGCAGCTTAGGGGGAGCGAACGAGCAGTACTTC. This codes for CASSLGGANEQYF.

The J gene is TRBJ2-7, the V gene TRBV7-9, with 8 bases fitting TRBD1. CDR3 length: 14 residues. V trimming: 4 bases; J trimming: 3 bases; junction bases outside the gene matches: 5. Germline loops: CDR1 SEHNR, CDR2 FQNEAQ (reference sequence). The CDR3 DNA reads as TGTGCCAGCAGCTCGAAGGACAGGGACTACGAGCAGTACTTC. This sequence encodes CASSSKDRDYEQYF.

This chain links TRBV12-3 or TRBV12-4 with TRBJ2-7; 10 nucleotides match TRBD2. CDR3 length: 14 residues. Trimming cost V 6 bases and J 4 bases; bases outside gene matches: 6. CDR3 coding DNA: TGTGCCAGCAGCCGAAAGCGGGAGGGGTACGAGCAGTACTTC. Amino acids: CASSRKREGYEQYF.

This clonotype was seen a few times. V gene TRBV20-1 combines with J gene TRBJ1-1; 9 nucleotides agree with TRBD1. The V and J ends lost 3 bases and 5 bases, in that order; junction bases with no gene match: 10. CDR1 is DFQATT and CDR2 is SNEGSKA in the germline V gene (reference sequence). The CDR3 runs 15 residues. The CDR3 nucleotides read TGCAGTGCTAGGTTTCCGACAGGGGGTCGGACTGAAGCTTTCTTT. It yields the protein CSARFPTGGRTEAFF.

This chain uses TRBV5-1 with TRBJ2-1; 8 positions agree with TRBD2. The CDR3 covers 16 residues. Per the germline V gene, CDR1 is SGHRS and CDR2 is YFSETQ. The J segment lost 0 bases and the V segment lost 5 bases, leaving 7 bases of the junction unmatched. CDR3 sequence reads: CASRLIAGSSYNEQFF. The CDR3 coding sequence is TGCGCCAGCAGATTAATAGCGGGAAGCTCCTACAATGAGCAGTTCTTC.

This clonotype showed up many times. The CDR3 DNA reads as TGTGCCAGCAGTAGGGGACAGGGGGCGGATCTCGGGGAGCTGTTTTTT. It encodes CASSRGQGADLGELFF. This rearrangement joins TRBV6-1 to TRBJ2-2; 12 bases line up with TRBD1. With V trimmed by 5 bases and J by 7 bases, 8 bases remained unmatched. From germline, CDR1 is MNHNS and CDR2 SASEGT. The CDR3 is made up of 16 amino acids.